These 31 T cell receptor beta chains came from one sample sequenced in a study of OX40 agonist ivuxolimab in advanced cancers. TCRdb keeps only in-frame clones here, not all; method: immunoSEQ multiplex PCR. Counted here are around 39,000 clones, about 81% occurring once; the ten biggest clones make up about 24%. Source: CD4+ or CD8+ T cells sorted from blood, taken in a trial of the OX40 agonist ivuxolimab. The receptors derive from an adult with an advanced solid tumor such as melanoma, head and neck, liver or kidney cancer.

V and J are TRBV11-2 and TRBJ1-5, with D possibly being TRBD1 (5 bases). The CDR3 extends over 15 amino acids. V dropped 5 bases and J dropped 3 bases, with 14 bases sitting between them. Germline V gene lookup returns CDR1 SGHAT and CDR2 FQNNGV. CDR3 in DNA: TGTGCCAGCAGCCGGGACGGAACAATCAATCAGCCCCAGCATTTT. It yields the protein CASSRDGTINQPQHF.

The V call is TRBV28, the J call TRBJ2-3; possible D gene TRBD1, 6 bases. Germline V gene data show CDR1 as MDHEN and CDR2 as SYDVKM. This CDR3 region has 16 residues. Trimming pared 4 bases from V and 4 bases from J, leaving 18 bases between. The CDR3 protein is CASSSDRPAGPDTQYF. In nucleotides, the CDR3 is TGTGCCAGCAGTTCCGACAGGCCTGCCGGTCCAGATACGCAGTATTTT. Based on the CDR3 plus reference TRBV28 and TRBJ2-3, the full variable domain is DVKVTQSSRYLVKRTGEKVFLECVQDMDHENMFWYRQDPGLGLRLIYFSYDVKMKEKGDIPEGYSVSREKKERFSLILESASTNQTSMYLCASSSDRPAGPDTQYFGPGTRLTVL.

The table lists this clone with a few counts. The genes are TRBV28 and TRBJ2-3; 8 nucleotides match TRBD2. The junction had 3 bases not matched to a gene; V was cut back by 5 bases and J by 8 bases. This CDR3 contains 12 residues. Germline-derived CDR1 and CDR2 are MDHEN and SYDVKM. The CDR3 is CASSELAATQYF. The CDR3 region has the DNA TGTGCCAGCAGTGAACTAGCGGCTACGCAGTATTTT.

The J gene is TRBJ2-1, the V gene TRBV5-4, with TRBD2 matching 9 bases. With 0 bases clipped from V and 6 bases from J, the junction kept 4 bases outside the gene matches. This CDR3 is built from 15 residues. In germline, CDR1 is SGHNT, CDR2 YYREEE (reference sequence). CDR3 in amino acids: CASSLVRGGANEQFF. The CDR3 coding sequence is TGTGCCAGCAGCTTGGTGCGGGGGGGCGCCAATGAGCAGTTCTTC.

The chain is built from TRBV5-4 and TRBJ2-3; a weak D match, TRBD2 (7 bases). This CDR3 spans 16 amino acids. The germline V and J ends were trimmed by 2 bases and 3 bases, with 16 bases remaining between them. Germline V gives CDR1 SGHNT, CDR2 YYREEE (reference sequence). The CDR3 reads CASSFYTGGHTDTQYF. Written as DNA, the CDR3 is TGTGCCAGCAGCTTCTATACGGGGGGCCATACAGATACGCAGTATTTT.

The rearrangement uses TRBV19 and TRBJ2-2; tentatively, D is TRBD1 or TRBD2 (6 bases each). CDR3 length equals 14 residues. Germline-derived CDR1 and CDR2 are LNHDA and SQIVND (reference sequence). With 0 bases removed from V and 13 bases from J, the gap between germline ends came to 15 bases. The CDR3 region is CASSIDLWGAGLFF. CDR3 coding DNA: TGTGCCAGTAGTATAGACCTCTGGGGGGCTGGGCTGTTTTTT.

The V and J genes are TRBV2 and TRBJ2-7, with 11 bases that match TRBD1. Germline CDR1 and CDR2: SNHLY and FYNNEI. The CDR3 has 12 residues. Unmatched junction bases numbered 8, after V lost 11 bases and J lost 8 bases. CDR3 DNA: TGTGCCGGGGGACAGGGGGATCCCAAGCAGTACTTC. It translates to CAGGQGDPKQYF. Supplemented by reference TRBV2 and TRBJ2-7, the full variable domain reads EPEVTQTPSHQVTQMGQEVILRCVPISNHLYFYWYRQILGQKVEFLVSFYNNEISEKSEIFDDQFSVERPDGSNFTLKIRSTKLEDSAMYFCAGGQGDPKQYFGPGTRLTVT.

The rearrangement uses TRBV25-1 and TRBJ1-2; weak D call: TRBD1 (6 bases). Trimming left V 3 bases short and J 1 base short, with 12 bases between. This CDR3 contains 15 residues. Germline V gene sequence: CDR1 MGHDK, CDR2 SYGVNS. CDR3 bases: TGTGCCAGCAGTGACCCAGGGGCCATTAACTATGGCTACACCTTC. This codes for CASSDPGAINYGYTF.

The chain uses TRBV28 and TRBJ1-5; unclear D gene. This CDR3 is built from 14 residues. V lost 2 bases to trimming and J lost 6 bases, with 11 bases between them. Germline CDR1 and CDR2: MDHEN and SYDVKM. CDR3 bases: TGTGCCAGCAGTTTAGTGGGGTTAGCTCAGCCCCAGCATTTT. Translated, it gives CASSLVGLAQPQHF.

This chain links TRBV5-1 with TRBJ1-2, with TRBD1 identical over 7 bases. CDR3 length: 15 residues. The trim removed 4 bases at V and 4 bases at J, leaving 10 bases unmatched. From germline, CDR1 is SGHRS and CDR2 YFSETQ. The DNA for the CDR3 is TGCGCCAGCAGCGATGGACGGACAGGAGGCTATGGCTACACCTTC. It codes for CASSDGRTGGYGYTF.

This clone was seen only once. V gene TRBV18 combines with J gene TRBJ2-6; D gene unclear. The CDR3 length is 15 residues. V lost 3 bases, J lost 0 bases, and 6 bases lay in between. The germline V gene encodes CDR1 KGHSH and CDR2 LQKENI. CDR3 coding DNA: TGTGCCAGCTCACCCACATTCTCTGGGGCCAACGTCCTGACTTTC. This gives the protein CASSPTFSGANVLTF.

The CDR3 DNA follows: TGTGCCAGCAGTAAGGGACAGGGAGGCAATGAGCAGTTCTTC. Its protein product is CASSKGQGGNEQFF. The V and J genes are TRBV6-5 and TRBJ2-1, with 9 positions matching TRBD1. Trimming cost V 5 bases and J 6 bases; bases outside gene matches: 5. The CDR3 contains 14 residues. CDR1 is MNHEY and CDR2 is SVGAGI in the germline V gene.

Worth noting for this clone: The identical CDR3 is also encoded by other nucleotide sequences in the sample. The genes are TRBV2 and TRBJ2-3; D remains unclear. The CDR3 runs to 14 residues. Germline CDR1 and CDR2: SNHLY and FYNNEI. V was shortened by 4 bases and J by 2 bases, with 10 bases between the two germline ends. The CDR3 coding sequence is TGTGCCAGCAGTGTTACCGCGGCCACAGATACGCAGTATTTT. Its protein is CASSVTAATDTQYF.

This sequence joins TRBV9 and TRBJ1-2; 7 nucleotides match TRBD1. V was pared by 0 bases and J by 4 bases, with 3 bases of the junction left unmatched. Per germline, CDR1 SGDLS and CDR2 YYNGEE. The CDR3 length is 14 residues. The CDR3 DNA reads TGTGCCAGCAGCGTAGATTCAGGGGGCTATGGCTACACCTTC. Protein: CASSVDSGGYGYTF.

The chain is built from TRBV28 and TRBJ1-1; no reliable D call. The CDR3 runs 11 residues. The germline V gene has CDR1 MDHEN and CDR2 SYDVKM. Trimming removed 4 bases from V and 1 base from J, with 1 base in between. CDR3: CASSSNTEAFF. The CDR3, as DNA: TGTGCCAGCAGTTCGAACACTGAAGCTTTCTTT.

The rearrangement joins TRBV6-5 to TRBJ1-2; 8 positions match TRBD1. In germline, CDR1 is MNHEY, CDR2 SVGAGI. CDR3 length: 16 amino acids. Germline trimming cut 2 bases from V and 2 bases from J; bases unmatched to any gene: 7. The CDR3 DNA sequence: TGTGCCAGCAGTTACACAGGGGGTAGGGGAAACTATGGCTACACCTTC. It encodes CASSYTGGRGNYGYTF.

The chain recombines TRBV6-6 with TRBJ1-4; D is uncertain. The CDR3 has 14 residues. Germline-derived CDR1 and CDR2 are MNHNY and SVGAGI (reference sequence). V lost 4 bases and J lost 5, with 11 bases in between. This CDR3 is CASSLGRSNEKLFF. The CDR3 DNA is TGTGCCAGCAGTTTGGGGAGGAGCAATGAAAAACTGTTTTTT.

The chain joins TRBV30 to TRBJ1-5; the D gene is possibly TRBD1 (5 bases). Germline-derived CDR1 and CDR2 are GTSNPN and SVGIG (reference sequence). Between the trimmed V and J ends, which lost 0 bases and 5 bases, there was a span of 11 bases. The CDR3 contains 14 residues. CDR3: CAWSVRGRDQPQHF. The CDR3 nucleotides read TGTGCCTGGAGTGTACGGGGCAGAGATCAGCCCCAGCATTTT.

V and J are TRBV7-6 and TRBJ1-4, with D tentatively TRBD1 (6 bases). CDR3 length: 18 amino acids. Germline V CDR1 and CDR2: SGHVS, FNYEAQ. Trimming removed 4 bases at V and 6 bases at J, with 24 bases between. CDR3 loop: CASSSLAYGGRGDEKLFF. In DNA form, the CDR3 reads TGTGCCAGCAGCTCCCTAGCGTATGGGGGCCGAGGAGATGAAAAACTGTTTTTT.

The rearrangement joins TRBV4-2 to TRBJ2-3, with 7 bases lining up with TRBD2. The CDR3 loop spans 16 amino acids. The germline CDR1 and CDR2 sequences are LGHNA and YNFKEQ. V dropped 0 bases and J dropped 5; count of bases not matched to a gene: 8. The CDR3 sequence: CASSQEPRGGGDTQYF. CDR3 nucleotide sequence: TGTGCCAGCAGCCAAGAACCCCGAGGCGGGGGAGATACGCAGTATTTT.

The CDR3 DNA sequence: TGTGCCAGCAGGAAGGGAGGGGATTCACCCCTCCACTTT. It is translated as CASRKGGDSPLHF. The V and J genes are TRBV25-1 and TRBJ1-6; tentative D call: TRBD1 (5 bases). CDR1 and CDR2 from the germline V gene are MGHDK and SYGVNS. CDR3 length: 13 amino acids. Trimming took 6 bases from V and 8 from J, leaving 11 bases between them. Using reference TRBV25-1 and TRBJ1-6 for the parts outside the CDR3, the full variable domain is EADIYQTPRYLVIGTGKKITLECSQTMGHDKMYWYQQDPGMELHLIHYSYGVNSTEKGDLSSESTVSRIRTEHFPLTLESARPSHTSQYLCASRKGGDSPLHFGNGTRLTVT.

The chain has TRBV9 and TRBJ2-1; D could derive from TRBD1 or TRBD2 (5 bases each). Germline V CDR1 and CDR2: SGDLS, YYNGEE. V was trimmed by 6 bases and J by 5 bases, leaving 15 bases between them. The CDR3 totals 14 residues. The CDR3 nucleotides are TGTGCCAGCACCGTTGGGACCAATAACAATGAGCAGTTCTTC. Translated, it gives CASTVGTNNNEQFF.

The chain links TRBV10-3 to TRBJ2-7; tentatively, D is TRBD2 (6 bases). Trimming stripped 2 bases from V and 0 bases from J, with 11 bases between. Germline-derived CDR1 and CDR2 are ENHRY and SYGVKD. This CDR3 has 15 residues. The CDR3 sequence: CAISEGLLLSYEQYF. DNA for the CDR3: TGTGCCATCAGTGAGGGACTACTCCTCTCCTACGAGCAGTACTTC.

The J gene is TRBJ2-1, the V gene TRBV5-4; 7 positions match TRBD2. CDR1 and CDR2 (germline): SGHNT, YYREEE (reference sequence). V lost 4 bases, J lost 10 bases, and 11 bases stayed unmatched. The length of the CDR3 is 14 residues. In DNA, the CDR3 is TGTGCCAGCAGCCTGGTCGGAGGGGAGGGCGAGCAGTTCTTC. Translating gives CASSLVGGEGEQFF. The full variable domain, completed using reference TRBV5-4 and TRBJ2-1, is ETGVTQSPTHLIKTRGQQVTLRCSSQSGHNTVSWYQQALGQGPQFIFQYYREEENGRGNFPPRFSGLQFPNYSSELNVNALELDDSALYLCASSLVGGEGEQFFGPGTRLTVL.

In this sample, this clone turned up a few times. V usage is TRBV4-2 and J usage is TRBJ2-7; D is perhaps TRBD2 (6 bases). This CDR3 has 17 amino acids. V lost 4 bases and J lost 0, with 19 bases in between. CDR1 LGHNA and CDR2 YNFKEQ come from the germline V gene. The CDR3 sequence is CASSRLRGTESSYEQYF. In DNA, the CDR3 is TGTGCCAGCAGCCGCCTCCGTGGGACTGAAAGCTCCTACGAGCAGTACTTC.

Only a few counts were recorded for this clone. The rearrangement links TRBV30 to TRBJ2-1; 12 bases align to TRBD2. V shed 3 bases, J shed 7 bases, and the junction held 7 bases outside the gene matches. The CDR3 extends over 15 amino acids. Germline lookup yields CDR1 GTSNPN and CDR2 SVGIG (reference sequence). The CDR3 DNA is TGTGCCTGGAGAGGTCCTAGCGGGAGGGTTAATGAGCAGTTCTTC. This translates into CAWRGPSGRVNEQFF.

The rearrangement uses TRBV19 and TRBJ2-6; D is unclear. CDR1 LNHDA and CDR2 SQIVND come from the germline V gene (reference sequence). Trimming took off 5 bases at V and 0 bases at J, with 11 bases between the two ends. CDR3 length: 16 amino acids. The CDR3 nucleotides read TGTGCCAGTAGTCCTGGACGAATCTCTGGGGCCAACGTCCTGACTTTC. Translating gives CASSPGRISGANVLTF.

This chain uses TRBV9 with TRBJ1-2, with TRBD1 identical over 7 bases. CDR1 is SGDLS, CDR2 YYNGEE, per germline. With 4 bases clipped from V and 2 bases from J, the junction kept 8 bases outside the gene matches. The CDR3 spans 15 residues. The chain's CDR3 is CASSLRQGGNYGYTF. In nucleotides, the CDR3 is TGTGCCAGCAGCCTCAGACAGGGAGGCAACTATGGCTACACCTTC.

The genes are TRBV19 and TRBJ1-5; D is perhaps TRBD1 (5 bases). Germline V gene sequence: CDR1 LNHDA, CDR2 SQIVND (reference sequence). The V end lost 9 bases, the J end lost 4 bases, and 10 bases lay between the germline ends. The CDR3 covers 12 residues. The CDR3 sequence is CARHYRNQPQHF. CDR3 nucleotides: TGTGCCAGGCACTACAGGAATCAGCCCCAGCATTTT.

The rearrangement joins TRBV4-3 to TRBJ1-3; D ambiguous. Germline CDR1 reads LGHNA; CDR2 reads YSLEER. This CDR3 spans 15 amino acids. The V end lost 0 bases, the J end lost 0 bases, and 6 bases lay between the germline ends. The CDR3: CASSQEVSSGNTIYF. As DNA, the CDR3 is TGCGCCAGCAGCCAAGAAGTCAGCTCTGGAAACACCATATATTTT.

The rearrangement links TRBV9 to TRBJ2-3, with D hard to call. CDR1 and CDR2 (germline): SGDLS, YYNGEE. Trimming pared 2 bases from V and 1 base from J, leaving 5 bases between. This CDR3 is 13 amino acids long. CDR3 nucleotide sequence: TGTGCCAGCAGCGTTCAGGGCACAGATACGCAGTATTTT. Amino acid sequence: CASSVQGTDTQYF.